The sequence of this T cell receptor (beta chain) was determined in a study of CD8 T cells in ankylosing spondylitis. For this clonotype: As yet, its antigen is unknown.

Overall study results and limits: Disease-linked clones displayed a CD8+ phenotype and appeared relatively rarely in peripheral blood. The study identified a TCR beta motif of under ten highly homologous variants that appeared characteristic of ankylosing spondylitis blood. Clones linked to disease were reported to show significant enrichment in matched ankylosing spondylitis synovial fluid.

The germline V gene encodes CDR1 SGHRS and CDR2 YFSETQ. There are 16 residues in the CDR3. Trimming took 3 bases from V and 3 from J, leaving 15 bases between them. Libraries of TCR beta came from quantitative 5'-RACE with molecular barcodes. TCRdb used MiXCR to reprocess the 5' RACE reads, holding one entry per CDR3 protein. Altogether over 100,000 distinct CDR3 sequences are present, 6.5% to 9% being singletons, with the ten largest covering approximately 12%. The rearrangement joins TRBV5-1 to TRBJ2-2; D is perhaps TRBD1 (6 bases). Sequenced sample: blood, either unsorted or a sorted T cell fraction (not recorded which). This TCR was recovered from a male donor with ankylosing spondylitis or in good health (not recorded which). The CDR3 sequence is CASSSGQLRDTGELFF. CDR3 coding DNA: TGCGCCAGCAGCTCAGGACAGCTACGAGACACCGGGGAGCTGTTTTTT.